What follows are 24 T cell receptor beta chains derived from one specimen sequenced in a study of cytomegalovirus exposure and HLA in healthy donors. PCR involved 60 Vbeta and 13 Jbeta primers. Assay used: immunoSEQ multiplex PCR; TCRdb lists only in-frame clones, some missing. The sample consists of 180,000 or so clones, about 79% of them appearing once. Input material: PBMCs. All receptors derive from a woman in her forties or fifties in good health and CMV-seronegative.

V usage is TRBV5-1 and J usage is TRBJ2-7, with 13 positions matching TRBD2. CDR3 length equals 15 residues. Germline CDR1 reads SGHRS; CDR2 reads YFSETQ. Trimming took 3 bases from V and 2 from J; bases not matched to a gene: 2. Written as DNA, the CDR3 is TGCGCCAGCAGCTCCGGGACTAGCGGGACCTACGAGCAGTACTTC. Its translation is CASSSGTSGTYEQYF.

The chain employs TRBV10-2 and TRBJ1-5; 7 nucleotides line up with TRBD1. The germline V gene encodes CDR1 WSHSY and CDR2 SAAADI. Trimming at V came to 8 bases and at J to 4 bases, leaving 8 bases not matched to a gene. The CDR3 runs to 14 residues. DNA of the CDR3: TGCGCCAGCCAAAGGACAGGCGTAAATCAGCCCCAGCATTTT. Protein: CASQRTGVNQPQHF.

The chain is built from TRBV19 and TRBJ1-5, with 8 bases aligning to TRBD1. Germline lookup yields CDR1 LNHDA and CDR2 SQIVND (reference sequence). CDR3 length equals 12 residues. V was pared by 6 bases and J by 5 bases, with 0 bases of the junction left unmatched. The CDR3 spells CASSRGHQPQHF. CDR3 DNA sequence: TGTGCCAGTAGCAGGGGGCATCAGCCCCAGCATTTT.

This clone appeared a single time. The chain links TRBV2 to TRBJ2-7, with TRBD1 matching 7 bases. The CDR3 covers 13 residues. Germline lookup yields CDR1 SNHLY and CDR2 FYNNEI. The trim removed 8 bases at V and 2 bases at J, leaving 6 bases unmatched. CDR3 residues: CASWDSNTYEQYF. CDR3 DNA sequence: TGTGCCAGCTGGGACAGCAACACCTACGAGCAGTACTTC.

The chain employs TRBV28 and TRBJ1-5; 7 nucleotides agree with TRBD1. The junction had 16 bases not matched to a gene; V was cut back by 8 bases and J by 6 bases. The CDR3 is 16 residues long. Germline loops: CDR1 MDHEN, CDR2 SYDVKM. The CDR3 bases are TGTGCCAGCGCCCCAGGGGCAGGGGGTTTAGCTCAGCCCCAGCATTTT. Translation: CASAPGAGGLAQPQHF.

The chain employs TRBV10-2 and TRBJ2-1, with a tentative D call TRBD2 (5 bases). V was shortened by 3 bases and J by 6 bases, with 15 bases between the two germline ends. Germline V gene sequence: CDR1 WSHSY, CDR2 SAAADI. This CDR3 spans 15 amino acids. CDR3 residues: CASSEPQRKINEQFF. The CDR3, as DNA: TGCGCCAGCAGTGAACCCCAGCGGAAAATCAATGAGCAGTTCTTC.

In DNA form, the CDR3 reads TGTGCCACCAGCCGTGAGGGACAGGGGGACACTGAAGCTTTCTTT. Translated: CATSREGQGDTEAFF. This chain uses TRBV19 with TRBJ1-1; 11 positions agree with TRBD1. CDR1 is LNHDA and CDR2 is SQIVND in the germline V gene (reference sequence). The J segment lost 3 bases and the V segment lost 10 bases, leaving 10 bases of the junction unmatched. The CDR3 totals 15 residues. Combining the CDR3 with reference TRBV19 and TRBJ1-1 gives the whole variable domain DGGITQSPKYLFRKEGQNVTLSCEQNLNHDAMYWYRQDPGQGLRLIYYSQIVNDFQKGDIAEGYSVSREKKESFPLTVTSAQKNPTAFYLCATSREGQGDTEAFFGQGTRLTVV.

The J gene is TRBJ2-2, the V gene TRBV28; 8 bases align to TRBD2. V shed 6 bases, J shed 4 bases, and the junction held 7 bases outside the gene matches. The CDR3 loop spans 15 amino acids. From germline, CDR1 is MDHEN and CDR2 SYDVKM. This CDR3 is CASSTPGGPTGELFF. The CDR3 DNA reads TGTGCCAGCAGCACACCGGGGGGGCCCACCGGGGAGCTGTTTTTT.

This clone occurred once. The V gene is TRBV4-3, the J gene TRBJ1-2; 9 bases map to TRBD1. CDR1 and CDR2 (germline): LGHNA, YSLEER. V shed 1 base and J 8 bases; nucleotides not matched to a gene: 5. The CDR3 totals 14 residues. CDR3 in amino acids: CASSQAGTGRGYTF. The CDR3 region has the DNA TGCGCCAGCAGCCAAGCGGGGACAGGGCGCGGCTACACCTTC.

As for this clone: Other DNA sequences of this sample code for an identical CDR3. The chain couples TRBV5-1 to TRBJ1-4; 8 bases are shared with TRBD1. Looked up from germline, CDR1 is SGHRS and CDR2 is YFSETQ. This CDR3 is built from 14 residues. After removal of 4 bases from V and 7 bases from J, the junction contained 6 bases not matched to a gene. The CDR3 here is CASSLTGVFEKLFF. The CDR3 bases are TGCGCCAGCAGCCTGACAGGGGTTTTTGAAAAACTGTTTTTT.

The chain uses TRBV7-9 and TRBJ2-1, with TRBD2 matching 8 bases. Germline V lookup: CDR1 SEHNR, CDR2 FQNEAQ (reference sequence). Losses at the gene ends were 7 bases for V and 0 bases for J; bases not matched to a gene: 8. The CDR3 loop spans 16 amino acids. CDR3 in amino acids: CASNSGGGSSYNEQFF. The CDR3 DNA sequence: TGTGCCAGCAACTCCGGGGGGGGAAGCTCCTACAATGAGCAGTTCTTC.

This sequence joins TRBV5-6 and TRBJ2-2, with 12 nucleotides matching TRBD2. The CDR3 is 19 residues long. Trimming cost V 4 bases and J 2 bases; bases outside gene matches: 12. Germline V gene data show CDR1 as SGHDT and CDR2 as YYEEEE. The CDR3, as DNA: TGTGCCAGCAGCCCGGGGGTGACTAGCGGGAGACTCAACACCGGGGAGCTGTTTTTT. Amino acids: CASSPGVTSGRLNTGELFF. Variable domain in full (rest from reference TRBV5-6 and TRBJ2-2): DAGVTQSPTHLIKTRGQQVTLRCSPKSGHDTVSWYQQALGQGPQFIFQYYEEEERQRGNFPDRFSGHQFPNYSSELNVNALLLGDSALYLCASSPGVTSGRLNTGELFFGEGSRLTVL.

The rearrangement joins TRBV28 to TRBJ2-1, with 14 nucleotides matching TRBD2. From germline, CDR1 is MDHEN and CDR2 SYDVKM. The V and J ends lost 1 base and 2 bases, in that order; junction bases with no gene match: 4. This CDR3 comprises 18 residues. CDR3 residues: CASSLSPTSGRAYNEQFF. DNA of the CDR3: TGTGCCAGCAGTTTATCCCCGACTAGCGGGAGGGCCTACAATGAGCAGTTCTTC. The full variable domain, with the rest looked up from reference TRBV28 and TRBJ2-1, is DVKVTQSSRYLVKRTGEKVFLECVQDMDHENMFWYRQDPGLGLRLIYFSYDVKMKEKGDIPEGYSVSREKKERFSLILESASTNQTSMYLCASSLSPTSGRAYNEQFFGPGTRLTVL.

The V and J genes are TRBV7-8 and TRBJ2-7; D is perhaps TRBD1 (6 bases). This CDR3 has 12 residues. Germline-derived CDR1 and CDR2 are SGHVS and FQNEAQ. The V and J ends lost 11 bases and 7 bases respectively, with 18 bases between them. The chain's CDR3 is CAVGASFREQYF. The CDR3 nucleotides are TGTGCCGTGGGGGCTAGCTTTAGGGAGCAGTACTTC.

This clone appeared once. V gene TRBV7-9 combines with J gene TRBJ2-2; TRBD1 aligns across 7 bases. V gave up 5 bases and J gave up 0 bases; unmatched junction bases: 6. The V gene's germline CDR1 is SEHNR and CDR2 FQNEAQ (reference sequence). CDR3 length: 16 amino acids. The CDR3, as DNA: TGTGCCAGCAGCCCTGACAGGGTTTCGAACACCGGGGAGCTGTTTTTT. It yields the protein CASSPDRVSNTGELFF.

V is TRBV18 and J is TRBJ1-4; 9 bases match TRBD1. This CDR3 comprises 16 residues. Germline V lookup: CDR1 KGHSH, CDR2 LQKENI. V was pared by 1 base and J by 7 bases, with 7 bases of the junction left unmatched. For the CDR3, the DNA is TGTGCCAGCTCACCACGAGGGACAGGGCCTAGTGAAAAACTGTTTTTT. This encodes CASSPRGTGPSEKLFF.

The DNA for the CDR3 is TGCGCCAGCAGCTTGGCCGGGGAAGGGGGAACTGAAGCTTTCTTT. It yields the protein CASSLAGEGGTEAFF. This rearrangement joins TRBV5-1 to TRBJ1-1, with D possibly being TRBD1 (6 bases). CDR3 length: 15 amino acids. Germline loops: CDR1 SGHRS, CDR2 YFSETQ. Trimming took 0 bases from V and 5 from J, leaving 14 bases between them.

The V gene is TRBV29-1, the J gene TRBJ2-2, with 7 bases fitting TRBD2. Germline trimming cut 4 bases from V and 1 base from J; bases unmatched to any gene: 3. CDR3 length: 14 amino acids. From germline, CDR1 is SQVTM and CDR2 ANQGSEA. This chain's CDR3 is CSVAPGGNTGELFF. DNA of the CDR3: TGCAGCGTTGCTCCGGGGGGGAACACCGGGGAGCTGTTTTTT.

This clone was found a few times. The rearrangement uses TRBV6-4 and TRBJ1-6; no reliable D call. Trimming left V 0 bases short and J 7 bases short, with 7 bases between. CDR3 length: 14 residues. The germline gives CDR1 MRHNA, CDR2 SNTAGT. As DNA, the CDR3 is TGTGCCAGCAGTGACTCCCGACTGAATTCACCCCTCCACTTT. This encodes CASSDSRLNSPLHF.

The chain employs TRBV21-1 and TRBJ1-1; the table's D call, TRBD1, was not checked against the DNA. TRBV21-1 is a pseudogene. CDR3 length: 21 amino acids. CDR3 in amino acids: CASSIRSGTGVLTSLNTEAFF. The CDR3 region has the DNA TGTGCCAGCAGCATTCGGTCCGGGACAGGGGTCTTGACTTCGCTGAACACTGAAGCTTTCTTT.

The chain uses TRBV18 and TRBJ2-2; TRBD2 aligns across 12 bases. Losses at the gene ends were 3 bases for V and 4 bases for J; bases not matched to a gene: 3. Per germline, CDR1 KGHSH and CDR2 LQKENI. This CDR3 region has 16 residues. Here the CDR3 DNA reads TGTGCCAGCTCACCCGCACTAGCGGGGGGCACCGGGGAGCTGTTTTTT. This gives the protein CASSPALAGGTGELFF.

This chain connects TRBV27 to TRBJ2-7; 11 bases agree with TRBD2. The V gene end was trimmed by 6 bases and the J gene end by 2 bases; junction bases not matched to a gene: 12. From germline, CDR1 is MNHEY and CDR2 SMNVEV (reference sequence). CDR3 length equals 17 residues. The CDR3 DNA reads as TGTGCCAGCAGCCCCCCGGGACTAGCGGATTTTACCTACGAGCAGTACTTC. Protein product: CASSPPGLADFTYEQYF.

Only one count was recorded for this clone. The J gene is TRBJ2-3, the V gene TRBV9; TRBD1 might be the D (6 bases). The V gene lost 4 bases and the J gene lost 0 bases, with 12 bases spanning the gap. The germline CDR1 and CDR2 sequences are SGDLS and YYNGEE. This CDR3 is built from 15 residues. The CDR3 is CASSLQGRSTDTQYF. The CDR3 DNA follows: TGTGCCAGCAGCTTACAGGGCAGAAGCACAGATACGCAGTATTTT. Complete variable domain (other parts from reference TRBV9 and TRBJ2-3): DSGVTQTPKHLITATGQRVTLRCSPRSGDLSVYWYQQSLDQGLQFLIQYYNGEERAKGNILERFSAQQFPDLHSELNLSSLELGDSALYFCASSLQGRSTDTQYFGPGTRLTVL.

CDR3 coding DNA: TGTGCCATCAGTGAGTCGAGGGGCGGGGCGAACACCGGGGAGCTGTTTTTT. Translated: CAISESRGGANTGELFF. The V call is TRBV10-3, the J call TRBJ2-2; maybe TRBD2 (6 bases). The CDR3 has 17 residues. V was cut by 0 bases and J by 0 bases, with 11 bases left in between. CDR1 ENHRY and CDR2 SYGVKD come from the germline V gene.